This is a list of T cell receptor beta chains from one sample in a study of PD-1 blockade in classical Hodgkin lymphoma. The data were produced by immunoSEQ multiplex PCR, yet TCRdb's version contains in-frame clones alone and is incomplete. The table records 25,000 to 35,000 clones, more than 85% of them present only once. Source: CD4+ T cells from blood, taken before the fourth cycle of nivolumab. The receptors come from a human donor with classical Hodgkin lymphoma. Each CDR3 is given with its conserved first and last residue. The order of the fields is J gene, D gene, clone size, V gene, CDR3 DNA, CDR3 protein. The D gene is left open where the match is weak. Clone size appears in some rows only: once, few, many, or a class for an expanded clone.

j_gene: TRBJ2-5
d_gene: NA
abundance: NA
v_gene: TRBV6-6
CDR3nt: TGTGCCAGCAGTCCGCAACTCAGGGGCGAGACCCAGTACTTC
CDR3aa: CASSPQLRGETQYF

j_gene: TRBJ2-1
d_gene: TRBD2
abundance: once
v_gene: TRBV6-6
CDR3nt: TGTGCCAGCAGTCCGTCTAGCGGGGGGGCCAATGAGCAGTTCTTC
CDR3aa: CASSPSSGGANEQFF

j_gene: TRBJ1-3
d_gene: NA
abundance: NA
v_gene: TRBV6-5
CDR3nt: TGTGCCAGCAAAACCCAACAGGGACTCGGAAACACCATATATTTT
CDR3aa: CASKTQQGLGNTIYF

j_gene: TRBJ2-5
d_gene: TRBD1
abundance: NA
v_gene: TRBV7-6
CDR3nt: TGTGCCAGCAGCTTAGGAACAGGGGGCCAAGAGACCCAGTACTTC
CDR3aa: CASSLGTGGQETQYF

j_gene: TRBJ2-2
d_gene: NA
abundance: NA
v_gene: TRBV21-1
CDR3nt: TGTGCCAGCAGCAAAGCGGGGGTCAGCAACACCGGGGAGCTGTTTTTT
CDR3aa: CASSKAGVSNTGELFF

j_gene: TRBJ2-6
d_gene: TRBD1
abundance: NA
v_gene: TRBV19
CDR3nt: TGTGCCAGTACCATTCGGGGGACAGGGGTCTCTGGGGCCAACGTCCTGACTTTC
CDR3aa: CASTIRGTGVSGANVLTF

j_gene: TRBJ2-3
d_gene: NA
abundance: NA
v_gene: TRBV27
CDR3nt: TGTGCCAGCAGTCATTCCCGCACAGATACGCAGTATTTT
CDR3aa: CASSHSRTDTQYF

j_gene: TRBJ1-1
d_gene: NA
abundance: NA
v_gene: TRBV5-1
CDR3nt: TGCGCCAGCAGCCACCCCCCCGGAGGGGGCACTGAAGCTTTCTTT
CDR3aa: CASSHPPGGGTEAFF

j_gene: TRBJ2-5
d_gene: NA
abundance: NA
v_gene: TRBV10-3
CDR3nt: TGTGCCATCAGTGGCCCGGATTTCCAAGAGACCCAGTACTTC
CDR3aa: CAISGPDFQETQYF

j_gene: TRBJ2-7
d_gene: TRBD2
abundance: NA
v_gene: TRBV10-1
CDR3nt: TGCGCCAGCAGTGCTAGCGGGAACTACGAGCAGTACTTC
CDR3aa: CASSASGNYEQYF

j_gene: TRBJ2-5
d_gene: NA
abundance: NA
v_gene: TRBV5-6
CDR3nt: TGTGCCAGCAGCTTCCAGGCGGTAATAGGAGAGACCCAGTACTTC
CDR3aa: CASSFQAVIGETQYF

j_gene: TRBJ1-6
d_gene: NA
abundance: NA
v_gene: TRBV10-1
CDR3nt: TGCGCCAGCAGGGAGAATTCACCCCTCCACTTT
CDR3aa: CASRENSPLHF

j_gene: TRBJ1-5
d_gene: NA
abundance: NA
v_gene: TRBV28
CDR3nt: TGTGCCAGCAGTTTCACTCAGCCCCAGCATTTT
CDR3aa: CASSFTQPQHF

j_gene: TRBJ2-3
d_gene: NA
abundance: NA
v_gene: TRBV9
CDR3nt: TGTGCCAGCAGCGTCAGGGCCGGCGCAGATACGCAGTATTTT
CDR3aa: CASSVRAGADTQYF

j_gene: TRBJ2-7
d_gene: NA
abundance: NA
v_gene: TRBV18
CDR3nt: TGTGCCAGCTCACCACTCAGGGCATACGAGCAGTACTTC
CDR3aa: CASSPLRAYEQYF

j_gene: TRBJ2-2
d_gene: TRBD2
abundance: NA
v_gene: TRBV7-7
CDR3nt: TGTGCCAGCAGCTTAGGAGGTAGCGGGTTTACCGGGGAGCTGTTTTTT
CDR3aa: CASSLGGSGFTGELFF

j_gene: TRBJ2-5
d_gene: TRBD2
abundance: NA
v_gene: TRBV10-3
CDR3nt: TGTGCCATCAGTGAGTTGGGACTAGCGCAAGAGACCCAGTACTTC
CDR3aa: CAISELGLAQETQYF

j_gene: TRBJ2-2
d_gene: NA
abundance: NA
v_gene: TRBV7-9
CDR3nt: TGTGCCAGCAGCTTAGGGGGAAACACCGGGGAGCTGTTTTTT
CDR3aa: CASSLGGNTGELFF